A single sample gave rise to the 27 T cell receptor beta chains below, sequenced in a study of cytomegalovirus exposure and HLA in healthy donors. Researchers ran the PCR with 60 Vbeta and 13 Jbeta primers. Libraries were prepared by immunoSEQ multiplex PCR; TCRdb keeps only in-frame clonotypes and omits some of them. The data contain over 90,000 clones, 55% to 75% of them singletons. The source material was PBMCs. These receptors were collected from a man aged 60-69 years in good health and CMV-seronegative.

This chain connects TRBV5-1 to TRBJ2-5; the D gene is possibly TRBD1 (6 bases). From germline, CDR1 is SGHRS and CDR2 YFSETQ. The CDR3 totals 12 residues. V gave up 2 bases and J gave up 5 bases, with 7 bases separating them. The CDR3 nucleotides are TGCGCCAGCAGCTTACAGGGCGAGACCCAGTACTTC. Protein sequence: CASSLQGETQYF.

This sequence joins TRBV29-1 and TRBJ2-1; 9 positions match TRBD1. Losses at the gene ends were 2 bases for V and 1 base for J; bases not matched to a gene: 6. Germline V CDR1 and CDR2: SQVTM, ANQGSEA. This CDR3 is built from 16 residues. The CDR3 is CSVERGQGDSYNEQFF. CDR3 DNA: TGCAGCGTTGAAAGGGGACAGGGTGATTCCTACAATGAGCAGTTCTTC.

This chain connects TRBV29-1 to TRBJ2-1, with 11 positions matching TRBD1. The CDR3 has 14 residues. CDR1 and CDR2 from the germline V gene are SQVTM and ANQGSEA. The V segment lost 7 bases and the J segment 9 bases; nucleotides outside the gene matches: 11. This CDR3 is CSGWGTGGGFEQFF. The CDR3 bases are TGCAGCGGGTGGGGGACAGGGGGAGGGTTTGAGCAGTTCTTC.

This clone was observed many times. This chain joins TRBV2 and TRBJ2-2; D possibly corresponds to TRBD2 (5 bases). The CDR3 runs to 15 residues. Germline CDR1 and CDR2: SNHLY and FYNNEI. V lost 7 bases to trimming and J lost 2 bases, with 14 bases between them. The CDR3 sequence is CASMREAKNTGELFF. CDR3 bases: TGTGCCAGCATGAGGGAAGCGAAAAACACCGGGGAGCTGTTTTTT.

As to this clone: The same CDR3 also results from other DNA sequences found in this sample. This rearrangement joins TRBV27 to TRBJ1-3; D might be TRBD1 (6 bases). Germline CDR1 is MNHEY and CDR2 is SMNVEV (reference sequence). The germline V and J ends were trimmed by 3 bases and 2 bases, with 14 bases remaining between them. The CDR3 extends over 16 amino acids. This chain's CDR3 is CASSLVGGAPGNTIYF. As DNA, the CDR3 is TGTGCCAGCAGTTTGGTTGGGGGCGCCCCTGGAAACACCATATATTTT.

The rearrangement uses TRBV6-6 and TRBJ1-4, with a weak D call TRBD1 (6 bases). The CDR3 runs to 16 residues. Germline loops: CDR1 MNHNY, CDR2 SVGAGI (reference sequence). V lost 4 bases to trimming and J lost 4 bases, with 16 bases between them. The CDR3 here is CASSSMMTGLNEKLFF. The CDR3 nucleotides are TGTGCCAGCAGTTCAATGATGACAGGACTTAATGAAAAACTGTTTTTT.

The chain couples TRBV10-1 to TRBJ1-5; TRBD1 might be the D (6 bases). Deletions cut 6 bases from V and 7 bases from J, with 13 bases between. The CDR3 totals 13 residues. Germline V CDR1 and CDR2: WNHNN, SYGVQD (reference sequence). This CDR3 is CASSTGIAQPQHF. CDR3 in DNA: TGCGCCAGCAGCACAGGGATCGCGCAGCCCCAGCATTTT.

This clone came up a few times. V and J are TRBV6-4 and TRBJ2-1; D is possibly TRBD2 (5 bases). This CDR3 has 17 amino acids. The germline gives CDR1 MRHNA, CDR2 SNTAGT. Trimming took 3 bases from V and 9 from J, leaving 24 bases between them. CDR3 sequence (DNA): TGTGCCAGCAGTGAGGTGGTGGGAGCGGCACCCCCCAGTGAGCAGTTCTTC. Its translation: CASSEVVGAAPPSEQFF.

This clone was observed a handful of times. The chain joins TRBV28 to TRBJ2-7; 8 bases are a match to TRBD1. Germline values: CDR1 MDHEN, CDR2 SYDVKM. The V segment lost 4 bases and the J segment 3 bases; nucleotides outside the gene matches: 5. CDR3 size: 14 residues. The CDR3 bases are TGTGCCAGCAGTTCGACCGGGACAGGCTACGAGCAGTACTTC. This encodes CASSSTGTGYEQYF.

The chain couples TRBV10-1 to TRBJ2-5, with TRBD2 matching 10 bases. Germline assignment: CDR1 WNHNN and CDR2 SYGVQD (reference sequence). V dropped 3 bases and J dropped 7; count of bases not matched to a gene: 8. The CDR3 spans 15 residues. This CDR3 reads CASSDMLAGAGTQYF. CDR3 sequence (DNA): TGCGCCAGCAGTGATATGCTAGCGGGGGCAGGGACCCAGTACTTC.

V and J are TRBV5-1 and TRBJ1-4; D unclear. The CDR3 covers 15 residues. Germline V gives CDR1 SGHRS, CDR2 YFSETQ. The V and J ends lost 0 bases and 0 bases respectively, with 6 bases between them. As DNA, the CDR3 is TGCGCCAGCAGCTTGGACCCTACAACTAATGAAAAACTGTTTTTT. It specifies CASSLDPTTNEKLFF.

This chain joins TRBV5-1 and TRBJ1-1; 10 nucleotides agree with TRBD1. The junction had 14 bases not matched to a gene; V was cut back by 1 base and J by 2 bases. Germline lookup yields CDR1 SGHRS and CDR2 YFSETQ. The CDR3 loop spans 19 amino acids. The CDR3 bases are TGCGCCAGCAGCTTGACAGGACAGGGGGTAGTGGGTCGAAACACTGAAGCTTTCTTT. Translated: CASSLTGQGVVGRNTEAFF.

The chain recombines TRBV5-4 with TRBJ2-2; 10 bases line up with TRBD2. This CDR3 is built from 16 residues. The germline CDR1 and CDR2 sequences are SGHNT and YYREEE (reference sequence). After removal of 3 bases from V and 4 bases from J, the junction contained 6 bases not matched to a gene. This chain's CDR3 is CASSSERGGITGELFF. CDR3 coding DNA: TGTGCCAGCAGCTCCGAGCGGGGGGGCATCACCGGGGAGCTGTTTTTT.

The CDR3 region has the DNA TGCGCCAGCAGCCAAGATAACCCACTAAGACAGACGGCTTTCTTT. Translating gives CASSQDNPLRQTAFF. The chain links TRBV4-1 to TRBJ1-1; tentatively, D is TRBD1 (5 bases). CDR3 size: 15 residues. CDR1 and CDR2 (germline): MGHRA, YSYEKL. The V and J ends lost 0 bases and 11 bases respectively, with 19 bases between them.

This clone turned up a few times. This chain connects TRBV7-6 to TRBJ1-5; no firm D call. Germline values: CDR1 SGHVS, CDR2 FNYEAQ. This CDR3 spans 13 amino acids. V was cut by 2 bases and J by 7 bases, with 9 bases left in between. CDR3 in amino acids: CASSLKSEQPQHF. The CDR3 nucleotides read TGTGCCAGCAGCTTAAAATCCGAGCAGCCCCAGCATTTT.

The V gene is TRBV10-1, the J gene TRBJ2-1, with 7 bases that match TRBD2. Germline values: CDR1 WNHNN, CDR2 SYGVQD (reference sequence). CDR3 length: 16 residues. V gave up 3 bases and J gave up 1 base; unmatched junction bases: 6. Here the CDR3 reads CASSDRRGGSYNEQFF. CDR3 in DNA: TGCGCCAGCAGTGACCGGCGGGGAGGGTCCTACAATGAGCAGTTCTTC.

This chain connects TRBV6-6 to TRBJ1-6, with 7 bases identical to TRBD1. Trimming cost V 0 bases and J 7 bases; bases outside gene matches: 3. Germline assignment: CDR1 MNHNY and CDR2 SVGAGI (reference sequence). This CDR3 has 15 residues. The CDR3 DNA sequence: TGTGCCAGCAGTTACTCGACAGGGCAGAATTCACCCCTCCACTTT. The encoded protein is CASSYSTGQNSPLHF.

This clone has just one count. This chain links TRBV27 with TRBJ1-5; 7 bases line up with TRBD1. This CDR3 contains 15 residues. J gave up 4 bases and V 8 bases, and 11 bases lay outside the gene matches. Per the germline V gene, CDR1 is MNHEY and CDR2 is SMNVEV (reference sequence). CDR3 coding DNA: TGTGCCAGCCGAACAACAGGGGCGATAAATCAGCCCCAGCATTTT. As protein: CASRTTGAINQPQHF.

The table lists this clone with a few counts. The CDR3 region has the DNA TGTGCCAGCAGCCAAGGGACAGCCCAAGAGACCCAGTACTTC. It is translated as CASSQGTAQETQYF. This sequence joins TRBV9 and TRBJ2-5; 7 bases match TRBD1. Germline V gene lookup returns CDR1 SGDLS and CDR2 YYNGEE. The CDR3 has 14 residues. V shed 4 bases and J 1 base; nucleotides not matched to a gene: 4.

This clone was observed a single time. The V call is TRBV4-2, the J call TRBJ1-1, with TRBD1 identical over 7 bases. The CDR3 extends over 14 amino acids. Germline loops: CDR1 LGHNA, CDR2 YNFKEQ. V shed 4 bases, J shed 11 bases, and the junction held 13 bases outside the gene matches. DNA for the CDR3: TGTGCCAGCAGCCTGGATCTGGGCAGGGGGTATGCTTTCTTT. Protein sequence: CASSLDLGRGYAFF.

V is TRBV18 and J is TRBJ1-3; 8 positions match TRBD1. Trimming took 1 base from V and 14 from J; bases not matched to a gene: 4. This CDR3 region has 12 residues. Germline V gene lookup returns CDR1 KGHSH and CDR2 LQKENI. The CDR3: CASSPRGGQVYF. Written as DNA, the CDR3 is TGTGCCAGCTCACCACGAGGGGGACAGGTATATTTT.

This clone was observed a few times. V and J are TRBV5-1 and TRBJ2-3, with D maybe TRBD2 (6 bases). From germline, CDR1 is SGHRS and CDR2 YFSETQ. This CDR3 contains 19 residues. Trimming cost V 1 base and J 0 bases, with 21 bases left between them. The CDR3 DNA follows: TGCGCCAGCAGCTTGTGGCCAGCGGGCGGGGCCGCTAGCACAGATACGCAGTATTTT. The encoded protein is CASSLWPAGGAASTDTQYF.

This chain connects TRBV2 to TRBJ2-7; TRBD1 matches at 8 bases. J was trimmed by 1 base and V by 11 bases; bases with no gene match: 7. Germline V gene data show CDR1 as SNHLY and CDR2 as FYNNEI. CDR3 length: 13 residues. In nucleotides, the CDR3 is TGTGCCGGAGATGGACAGGGATCCTACGAGCAGTACTTC. Its translation: CAGDGQGSYEQYF.

The gene calls are TRBV6-5 and TRBJ2-7, with D perhaps matching TRBD2 (5 bases). The CDR3 covers 13 residues. Germline assignment: CDR1 MNHEY and CDR2 SVGAGI. With 8 bases removed from V and 3 bases from J, the gap between germline ends came to 14 bases. The CDR3 nucleotides read TGTGCCAGCGGAGAACGGGGTTACTACGAGCAGTACTTC. It yields the protein CASGERGYYEQYF.

The chain uses TRBV18 and TRBJ2-1, with no clear D. Trimming cost V 3 bases and J 0 bases, with 6 bases left between them. Germline V lookup: CDR1 KGHSH, CDR2 LQKENI. There are 14 residues in the CDR3. CDR3 sequence reads: CASSPPSSYNEQFF. The CDR3, as DNA: TGTGCCAGCTCACCCCCGAGCTCCTACAATGAGCAGTTCTTC.

This clone was counted a few times. The chain carries TRBV28 and TRBJ2-7; 7 nucleotides agree with TRBD1. The CDR3 covers 15 residues. The germline gives CDR1 MDHEN, CDR2 SYDVKM. V dropped 8 bases and J dropped 3; count of bases not matched to a gene: 13. The CDR3 region has the DNA TGTGCCAGCTCTCGCACAGGGGCCCTAGACTACGAGCAGTACTTC. Translation: CASSRTGALDYEQYF.

Only one count was recorded for this clone. The J gene is TRBJ2-1, the V gene TRBV18, with 10 bases aligning to TRBD1. The CDR3 loop spans 15 amino acids. Per the germline V gene, CDR1 is KGHSH and CDR2 is LQKENI. The J segment lost 6 bases and the V segment lost 0 bases, leaving 2 bases of the junction unmatched. CDR3 amino acids: CASSPPRTGGNEQFF. The CDR3 bases are TGTGCCAGCTCACCACCAAGGACAGGGGGCAATGAGCAGTTCTTC.